This is a list of T cell receptor beta chains from one sample in a study of tumor-infiltrating lymphocytes in glioblastoma multiforme. TCRdb independently ran MiXCR on the multiplex PCR reads; one entry per CDR3 protein. The sample includes just under 20,000 distinct CDR3 sequences, about two thirds seen only once; the top ten take 18%. Material: peripheral blood. Every receptor here comes from a male donor with glioblastoma. Both conserved end residues are part of each CDR3. A D gene is named only where the DNA matches it firmly. The size entry is marked missing in some rows and otherwise reads once, few, many or a size class.

len,abundance,j_gene,d_gene,v_gene,CDR3nt,CDR3aa
14,few,TRBJ1-1,.,TRBV18,TGTGCCAGCTCGCCAACTCCGGGGGGGTCTGAAGCTTTCTTT,CASSPTPGGSEAFF
13,.,TRBJ2-1,.,TRBV11-2,TGTGCCAGCAGCTTATCTAGGGGCTATGAGCAGTTCTTC,CASSLSRGYEQFF
13,.,TRBJ2-1,.,TRBV11-2,TGTGACAGCAGCTTATATAGTGGGATTGAGCAGTTCTTC,CDSSLYSGIEQFF
13,.,TRBJ2-1,.,TRBV11-2,TGCGCCAGCTATCGGGGGTACGGTTCTGAGCAGCTCTTC,CASYRGYGSEQLF
16,many,TRBJ2-6,.,TRBV4-1,TGCGCCAGCAGCCGTACCCAGGGTTCTGGGGCCAACGTCCTGACTTTC,CASSRTQGSGANVLTF
13,.,TRBJ2-2,.,TRBV29-1,TGCAGCGCAAGGGGGTTTAGCACCGGGGAGCTGCTTTTT,CSARGFSTGELLF
13,.,TRBJ2-1,.,TRBV10-3,TGTGCCATCGGAGAACCTAACTCGGGGGACCAGTTCTTC,CAIGEPNSGDQFF
15,.,TRBJ1-1,TRBD1,TRBV11-2,TGTGCCAGCAGCTTAGATCCTGACAGGGCCACTGAAGCTTTCTTT,CASSLDPDRATEAFF
14,.,TRBJ2-3,.,TRBV6-5,TGTGCCGGCAGGCGGGGCAGGGGATCAGATACGCAGTATTTT,CAGRRGRGSDTQYF
15,.,TRBJ2-7,.,TRBV6-1,TGTGCCAGCACAGAGGCCCACGGGGCTTCCTACGAGCAGTACTTC,CASTEAHGASYEQYF
17,.,TRBJ1-1,TRBD1,TRBV7-9,TGTGCCAGCAGCCCTTCGACAGGGACTCTGAAGAACACTGAAGCTTTCTTT,CASSPSTGTLKNTEAFF
15,.,TRBJ2-7,.,TRBV11-2,TGTGCCAGCAGCTTCGATCCCGGGGGCGCGACCGAGCAGTACTTC,CASSFDPGGATEQYF
15,.,TRBJ2-1,.,TRBV5-1,TGCGCCAGCAGCTTGGGGGTCGGGGGTTTGGATGAGCAGTTCTTC,CASSLGVGGLDEQFF
14,once,TRBJ1-4,.,TRBV5-1,TGCGCCAGCATCTTGGACAGCACTAATGAAAAACTGTTTTTT,CASILDSTNEKLFF
13,.,TRBJ2-3,.,TRBV7-9,TGTGCCAGCAGCAATGTTGTTACAGATACGCAGTATTTT,CASSNVVTDTQYF
14,.,TRBJ1-5,.,TRBV18,TGTGCCAGCTCCCAGGGTGGAGGCAATCAGCCCCAGCATTTT,CASSQGGGNQPQHF
17,.,TRBJ2-1,TRBD2,TRBV11-1,TGTGCCGGCAGCTCTGTTGCGGCTGGCGGGAGCAGTAATGAGCAGCTCTTC,CAGSSVAAGGSSNEQLF
13,.,TRBJ2-7,.,TRBV11-2,TGTGCCAGCAGCCCCATGGACGGTGGAGAGCAGTACTTC,CASSPMDGGEQYF
14,few,TRBJ2-6,.,TRBV6-1,TGTGCCAGCAGCCCCGCGGCCGGGGCCAACGTCCTGACTTTC,CASSPAAGANVLTF
12,.,TRBJ2-1,.,TRBV11-2,TGTGCCAGCATTTTAGGTTACATTGAGCAGTTCTTC,CASILGYIEQFF
13,once,TRBJ2-2,.,TRBV6-1,TGTGCCAGCAGTGAGTTTACCACCGGGGACCTGTTTTTT,CASSEFTTGDLFF
13,.,TRBJ1-1,.,TRBV12-3/TRBV12-4,TGTGCCAGCAGGGAGGAGTCGTCAAGTGGAACTTTCTTT,CASREESSSGTFF
14,.,TRBJ2-1,.,TRBV11-2,TGTGCCAGCATCTTATCTTCGAGGAACAATGAGCAGTTCTTC,CASILSSRNNEQFF
15,few,TRBJ2-6,.,TRBV11-2,TGTGCCAGCAGCCCCTTGAGGGCTGGGGCCAACGTCCTGACTTTC,CASSPLRAGANVLTF
13,.,TRBJ1-1,.,TRBV5-6,TGTGCCAGCAGTTCCCAAATGGACACTGAAGCTTTCTTT,CASSSQMDTEAFF
16,few,TRBJ2-2,.,TRBV28,TGTGCCAGCAGCCCCCACGGGGGAGAGAACACCGGGGAGCTGTTTTTT,CASSPHGGENTGELFF
12,many,TRBJ2-7,.,TRBV14,TGTGCCAGCAGCTCCACCTCCTACGAGCAGTACTTC,CASSSTSYEQYF
16,.,TRBJ2-2,TRBD2,TRBV5-4,TGTGCCGGTACCTTTAGCGGGAGGGCCAGGACCGGGGAGCTGTTTTTT,CAGTFSGRARTGELFF
16,.,TRBJ2-2,.,TRBV7-2,TGTGCCAGCAGCTTAGCGGGTCCGCGGAACACCGGGGAGCTGTTTTTT,CASSLAGPRNTGELFF
15,few,TRBJ1-6,.,TRBV11-2,TGTGTCAGCAGCTCCCTCCCCAGGGGCGATTCACCCCTCCGCTTT,CVSSSLPRGDSPLRF
16,few,TRBJ1-1,TRBD1,TRBV5-1,TGCGCCAGCAGTCCGGGACAGGGAATTGAGGACACTGAAGCTTCCTTT,CASSPGQGIEDTEASF
13,.,TRBJ1-2,.,TRBV4-1,TGCGCCAGCAGCCAATGGATCTTAGAGGGCTACACCTTC,CASSQWILEGYTF
16,.,TRBJ2-3,TRBD2,TRBV4-1,TGCGCCAGCAGCCAAGAAGGAGGCGGGGGGACAGATACGCAGTATTTT,CASSQEGGGGTDTQYF
14,.,TRBJ2-1,TRBD2,TRBV29-1,TGCAGCGTTGAAGGGACTAGAGAATACAATGAGCAGTTCTTC,CSVEGTREYNEQFF
15,.,TRBJ2-7,.,TRBV4-2,TGTGCCAGCAGTCAAGATGAAGGCGCCTCCTACGAGCAGTACTTC,CASSQDEGASYEQYF
16,many,TRBJ2-1,TRBD2,TRBV5-1,TGCGCCAGCAGCAAACTAGCGGGGGGGGAATTGGATGAGCAGTTCTTC,CASSKLAGGELDEQFF
12,.,TRBJ2-7,.,TRBV7-9,TGTGCCAGCCTATCTAGGGCGGGGGAGCAGTACTTC,CASLSRAGEQYF
12,.,TRBJ2-7,TRBD1,TRBV29-1,TGCAGCGCAAGTACAGGGGACTACGAGCAGTACTTC,CSASTGDYEQYF
14,.,TRBJ2-5,.,TRBV11-3,TGTGCCAGCAGCCGATCGGGCGCAGGGGGGGCCCAGTACTTC,CASSRSGAGGAQYF
18,.,TRBJ1-6,.,TRBV20-1,TGCAGTGCTAGACTATCAGGGGTCGGGGGAGGCTATAATTCACCCCTCCACTTT,CSARLSGVGGGYNSPLHF
15,once,TRBJ1-1,TRBD1,TRBV6-5,TGTGCCAGCATAGGTTTAGGGGGCGTCGACACTGAAGCTTCCTTT,CASIGLGGVDTEASF
13,many,TRBJ1-5,.,TRBV30,TGTGCCTGGAGTTCGAGTAGCAATCAGCCCCAGCATTTT,CAWSSSSNQPQHF
16,.,TRBJ2-5,.,TRBV7-8,TGTGCCAGCAGCCCTACGTCAGCGGGCGTAAAAGGGACCCAGTACTTC,CASSPTSAGVKGTQYF
13,many,TRBJ2-5,.,TRBV5-4,TGTGCCAGCAGCTTGAACGGGGAAGAGACCCAGTACTTC,CASSLNGEETQYF
12,.,TRBJ1-1,.,TRBV29-1,TGCAGTAGCTCCAACATGAACACTGAAGCTTTCTTT,CSSSNMNTEAFF